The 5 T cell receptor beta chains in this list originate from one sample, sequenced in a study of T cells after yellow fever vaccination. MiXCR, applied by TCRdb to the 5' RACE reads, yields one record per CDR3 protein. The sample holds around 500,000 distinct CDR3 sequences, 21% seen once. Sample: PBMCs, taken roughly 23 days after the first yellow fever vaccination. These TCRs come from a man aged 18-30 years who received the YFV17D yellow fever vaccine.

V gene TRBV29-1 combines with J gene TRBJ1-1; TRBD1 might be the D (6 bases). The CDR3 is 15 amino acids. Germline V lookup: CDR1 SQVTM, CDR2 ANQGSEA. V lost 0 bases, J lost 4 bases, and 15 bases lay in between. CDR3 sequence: CSVEEPQGRSTEAFF. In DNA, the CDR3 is TGCAGCGTTGAAGAACCCCAGGGGAGGAGCACTGAAGCTTTCTTT.

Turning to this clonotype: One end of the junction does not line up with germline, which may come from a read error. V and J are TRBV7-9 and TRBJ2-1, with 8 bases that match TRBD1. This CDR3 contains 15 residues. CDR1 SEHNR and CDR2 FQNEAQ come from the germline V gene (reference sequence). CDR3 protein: CASTVTGGTYNEQLF. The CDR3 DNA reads TGTGCCAGCACCGTAACAGGGGGGACCTACAATGAGCAGCTCTTC.

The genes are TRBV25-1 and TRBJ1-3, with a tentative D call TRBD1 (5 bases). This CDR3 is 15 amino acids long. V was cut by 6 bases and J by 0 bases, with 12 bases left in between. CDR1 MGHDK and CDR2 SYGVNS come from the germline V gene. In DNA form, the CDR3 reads TGTGCCAGCAGCCGGGACGGCTACTCTGGAAACACCATATATTTT. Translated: CASSRDGYSGNTIYF.

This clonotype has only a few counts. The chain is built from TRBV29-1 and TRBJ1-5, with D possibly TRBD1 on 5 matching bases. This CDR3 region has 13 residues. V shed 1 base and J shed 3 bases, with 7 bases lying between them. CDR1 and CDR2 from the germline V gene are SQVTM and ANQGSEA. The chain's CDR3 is CSVEAGSNQPQHF. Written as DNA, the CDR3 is TGCAGCGTTGAAGCAGGGTCCAATCAGCCCCAGCATTTT.

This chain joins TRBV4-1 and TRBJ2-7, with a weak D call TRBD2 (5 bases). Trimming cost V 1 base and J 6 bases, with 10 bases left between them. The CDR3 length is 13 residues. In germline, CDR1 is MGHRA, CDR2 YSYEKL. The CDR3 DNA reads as TGCGCCAGCAGCCAAGTGGCGGGTTCCGAGCAGTACGTC. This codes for CASSQVAGSEQYV.